The rows below give T cell receptor beta chains drawn from one sample of a study of T cells in Graves' hyperthyroidism and ophthalmopathy. TCRdb reprocessed the multiplex PCR reads via MiXCR and lists one record per CDR3 protein. The sample holds hundreds of thousands of distinct CDR3 sequences; about 16% are singletons and the top ten take around a third. The sequenced sample was blood. These receptor sequences come from a woman between 25 and 40 years old with Graves' hyperthyroidism. Both conserved end residues are part of each CDR3. Each record gives: V gene, D gene, clone size, J gene, CDR3 protein, CDR3 DNA. The D gene is left open where the match is weak. Only part of the rows carry a size: once, few, many, or a class if the clone is expanded.

TRBV19,.,.,TRBJ2-2,CAGTLGPRANTGELFF,TGTGCCGGTACCCTGGGGCCTAGAGCGAACACCGGGGAGCTGTTTTTT
TRBV19,TRBD2,.,TRBJ2-7,CASSIEKGDSTSGSRYEQYF,TGTGCCAGTAGTATAGAAAAAGGCGACAGCACTAGCGGGAGTCGCTACGAGCAGTACTTC
TRBV2,.,many,TRBJ1-2,CASREDSFGYTF,TGTGCCAGCAGGGAGGACAGTTTTGGCTACACCTTC
TRBV20-1,TRBD2,.,TRBJ2-7,CSASSGSVYEQYF,TGCAGTGCCTCTAGCGGGAGTGTGTATGAGCAGTACTTC
TRBV3-1,.,many,TRBJ1-5,CASSQGPDSGQPQHF,TGTGCCAGCAGCCAAGGCCCAGACTCTGGTCAGCCCCAGCATTTT
TRBV19,.,few,TRBJ2-2,CASSGSGNTGELFF,TGTGCCAGTAGCGGTAGCGGGAACACCGGGGAGCTGTTTTTT
TRBV2,.,many,TRBJ1-3,CASSSGGSGNTIYF,TGTGCCAGCAGTAGCGGCGGCTCTGGAAACACCATATATTTT
TRBV7-6,TRBD1,many,TRBJ2-1,CASSARDRRPNEQFF,TGTGCCAGCAGCGCCCGGGACAGGCGACCTAATGAGCAGTTCTTC
TRBV30,.,few,TRBJ1-2,CAWSQTDYGYTF,TGTGCCTGGAGTCAGACAGACTATGGCTACACCTTC
TRBV3-1,TRBD2,many,TRBJ2-7,CASSRLGRENYEQYF,TGTGCCAGCAGCCGCCTGGGGAGGGAAAACTACGAGCAGTACTTC
TRBV28,.,few,TRBJ2-3,CASSGGRRTDTQYF,TGTGCCAGCAGTGGGGGCAGACGCACAGATACGCAGTATTTT
TRBV5-1,.,many,TRBJ2-5,CASSLGQGQETQYF,TGTGCCAGCAGTTTAGGCCAGGGACAAGAGACCCAGTACTTC
TRBV27,TRBD1,many,TRBJ1-4,CASSLSPLTGWGEKLFF,TGTGCCAGCAGTTTATCCCCTCTGACAGGGTGGGGTGAAAAACTGTTTTTT
TRBV5-1,TRBD1,few,TRBJ2-2,CASSPGQGAPGELFF,TGCGCCAGCAGCCCTGGACAGGGGGCGCCCGGGGAGCTGTTTTTT
TRBV2,.,many,TRBJ2-3,CASRERGVADTQYF,TGTGCCAGCAGGGAGAGGGGGGTTGCAGATACGCAGTATTTT
TRBV4-1,.,.,TRBJ2-7,CASSQASVPDYEQYF,TGCGCCAGCAGCCAAGCTTCGGTCCCTGACTACGAGCAGTACTTC
TRBV5-1,TRBD2,.,TRBJ2-3,CASSPSGRYGDTQYF,TGCGCCAGCAGCCCTAGCGGGAGATATGGAGATACGCAGTATTTT
TRBV6-1,TRBD1,.,TRBJ2-7,CASSPRQGAYSSYEQYF,TGTGCCAGCAGCCCCCGGCAGGGGGCTTATAGCTCCTACGAGCAGTACTTC
TRBV25-1,.,few,TRBJ1-4,CASSLKGSMTSVKEKLFF,TGTGCCAGCAGTCTCAAGGGGAGTATGACGTCGGTGAAAGAAAAACTGTTTTTT
TRBV10-2,.,many,TRBJ2-1,CASTPSARQSYNEQFF,TGCGCCAGCACCCCATCGGCCAGGCAGTCCTACAATGAGCAGTTCTTC
TRBV27,TRBD2,many,TRBJ2-1,CASSPSAGESYNEQFF,TGTGCCAGCAGCCCCTCAGCGGGAGAGTCCTACAATGAGCAGTTCTTC
TRBV5-4,TRBD2,.,TRBJ2-7,CASSLIGTSGGYEQYF,TGTGCCAGCAGCTTAATCGGGACTAGCGGGGGCTACGAGCAGTACTTC
TRBV3-1,.,.,TRBJ1-2,CASSQKWASGYGYTF,TGTGCCAGCAGCCAAAAATGGGCCAGCGGCTATGGCTACACCTTC
TRBV4-1,TRBD2,.,TRBJ2-7,CASTPSGGSYEQYF,TGCGCCAGCACCCCTAGCGGGGGATCCTACGAGCAGTACTTC
TRBV20-1,TRBD2,many,TRBJ2-7,CSARVAGTYEQYF,TGCAGTGCTAGGGTAGCGGGAACCTACGAGCAGTACTTC
TRBV24-1,.,many,TRBJ1-5,CATSGGYSNQPQHF,TGTGCCACCAGTGGCGGATATAGCAATCAGCCCCAGCATTTT
TRBV28,TRBD2,many,TRBJ2-1,CASSFVLAGINEQFF,TGTGCCAGCAGTTTCGTTCTAGCGGGGATTAATGAGCAGTTCTTC
TRBV27,.,few,TRBJ2-3,CASSRPGRYRDTQYF,TGTGCCAGCAGTAGACCGGGACGGTATAGAGATACGCAGTATTTT
TRBV6-1,.,many,TRBJ1-1,CASSHPEGTEAFF,TGTGCCAGCAGTCATCCAGAGGGCACTGAAGCTTTCTTT
TRBV12-3/TRBV12-4,.,.,TRBJ2-1,CASSLSRTSEQFF,TGTGCCAGCAGTTTATCTAGGACAAGTGAGCAGTTCTTC
TRBV30,TRBD2,few,TRBJ2-3,CAWSSGRAFTDTQYF,TGTGCCTGGAGTAGCGGGAGGGCATTCACAGATACGCAGTATTTT
TRBV3-1,TRBD2,few,TRBJ2-1,CASSQGGTSPEQFF,TGTGCCAGCAGCCAAGGGGGGACTAGCCCTGAGCAGTTCTTC
TRBV14,.,.,TRBJ2-1,CASSQVRPSSYNEQFF,TGTGCCAGCAGCCAAGTACGGCCAAGCTCCTACAATGAGCAGTTCTTC
TRBV10-1,TRBD2,.,TRBJ2-1,CASSESWEAGGPRPYNEQFF,TGCGCCAGCAGTGAGTCGTGGGAAGCGGGAGGGCCCCGCCCATACAATGAGCAGTTCTTC
TRBV18,TRBD1,many,TRBJ1-5,CASSSSSIGTVNQPQHF,TGTGCCAGCTCATCGTCTTCGATTGGGACAGTCAATCAGCCCCAGCATTTT
TRBV6-1,TRBD2,few,TRBJ2-1,CASSAGGALLGYEQFF,TGTGCCAGCAGTGCCGGGGGGGCGCTTCTTGGGTATGAGCAGTTCTTC
TRBV2,.,many,TRBJ1-5,CASSQDGGNQPQHF,TGTGCCAGCAGTCAGGACGGTGGCAATCAGCCCCAGCATTTT